This T cell receptor beta chain was captured by sequencing in a study of blood T cell repertoires in COVID-19. Whole-study context: Sources were T cells, B-cell-depleted T cells, or PBMCs; the material itself was cDNA or gDNA.

Original methodology: Nucleated cell number was recorded as an estimate derived from reference gene primer amplification. Repertoires were generated with immunoSEQ multiplex PCR, while TCRdb's copy carries only in-frame clones and drops some. V, J and clone size were drawn from that table, and D and trimming were deduced from the DNA. The table lists about 200,000 clones, more than 75% of them singletons. Trimming left V 0 bases short and J 5 bases short, with 11 bases between. The length of the CDR3 is 14 residues. Germline CDR1 SGHTA, CDR2 FQGNSA. Followed over time, Seattle patients had been enrolled while infection was active.

The origin of this receptor is a person aged 65-85 years with COVID-19, enrolled during active disease. This chain links TRBV7-2 with TRBJ2-7, with a tentative D call TRBD1 (5 bases). Sequenced: peripheral blood. Here the CDR3 reads CASSLAGVGNEQYF. The DNA of the CDR3 is TGTGCCAGCAGCTTAGCAGGGGTGGGAAACGAGCAGTACTTC. Drawing the rest from reference TRBV7-2 and TRBJ2-7, the complete variable domain is GAGVSQSPSNKVTEKGKDVELRCDPISGHTALYWYRQSLGQGLEFLIYFQGNSAPDKSGLPSDRFSAERTGGSVSTLTIQRTQQEDSAVYLCASSLAGVGNEQYFGPGTRLTVT.